The 11 T cell receptor beta chains given below trace back to one sample, sequenced in a study of blood T cell repertoires in COVID-19 (dated by TCRdb to 2019 to 2021). The library came from the immunoSEQ multiplex PCR assay. This immuneACCESS table, as held by TCRdb, lists in-frame sequences with V and J called but not all clones. Of the missing ones, under half trace to an unresolved V gene in checked studies; the others have no known cause. This sample has under 150,000 clones in its table, and 65% to 85% of those were observed once. The ten largest clones take up 4% of the sample. Sequencing was carried out using peripheral blood. All receptors come from a woman aged 55-70 years with acute or convalescent COVID-19.

This clone has a handful of counts. This chain links TRBV6-5 with TRBJ1-2, with D possibly TRBD1 on 6 matching bases. With 2 bases removed from V and 4 bases from J, the gap between germline ends came to 8 bases. Germline-derived CDR1 and CDR2 are MNHEY and SVGAGI. CDR3 length: 13 residues. The CDR3 nucleotides read TGTGCCAGCAGTTACAGGACAGCCTATGGCTACACCTTC. This gives the protein CASSYRTAYGYTF.

The chain has TRBV6-5 and TRBJ2-5; D possibly corresponds to TRBD1 (6 bases). The CDR3 consists of 15 residues. Trimming removed 6 bases from V and 5 bases from J, with 19 bases in between. Per the germline V gene, CDR1 is MNHEY and CDR2 is SVGAGI. The CDR3 region is CASSTRAGDQETQYF. Here the CDR3 DNA reads TGTGCCAGCAGCACTAGGGCAGGGGATCAGGAGACCCAGTACTTC.

The J gene is TRBJ1-1, the V gene TRBV7-2; D might be TRBD1 (5 bases). V lost 1 base and J lost 3, with 9 bases in between. Germline V gene lookup returns CDR1 SGHTA and CDR2 FQGNSA. This CDR3 region has 14 residues. For the CDR3, the DNA is TGTGCCAGCAGCTTAGGACGGGGGTACACTGAAGCTTTCTTT. Amino acid sequence: CASSLGRGYTEAFF.

The chain combines TRBV7-9 with TRBJ1-4, with D unclear. The CDR3 sequence is 15 residues long. Looked up from germline, CDR1 is SEHNR and CDR2 is FQNEAQ (reference sequence). V was shortened by 5 bases and J by 0 bases, with 10 bases between the two germline ends. The CDR3 DNA sequence: TGTGCCAGCAGCCCATTGAGGACAACTAATGAAAAACTGTTTTTT. It translates to CASSPLRTTNEKLFF.

V and J are TRBV7-3 and TRBJ2-7; TRBD2 agrees at 9 bases. The CDR3 covers 15 residues. Germline V gives CDR1 SGHTA, CDR2 FQGTGA. Trimming at V came to 3 bases and at J to 6 bases, leaving 9 bases not matched to a gene. The CDR3 bases are TGTGCCAGCAGCTTCTGCGGGAGGGCCGCTATCGAGCAGTACTTC. It is translated as CASSFCGRAAIEQYF.

The rearrangement uses TRBV15 and TRBJ1-2; TRBD1 matches 7 bases. V lost 0 bases, J lost 8 bases, and 9 bases stayed unmatched. From germline, CDR1 is LNHNV and CDR2 YYDKDF (reference sequence). The CDR3 runs to 15 residues. This chain's CDR3 is CATSRDQDRPGGYTF. In DNA form, the CDR3 reads TGTGCCACCAGCAGAGACCAGGACAGGCCGGGGGGCTACACCTTC.

This chain connects TRBV4-1 to TRBJ1-2; a weak D match, TRBD1 (5 bases). CDR3 length: 15 residues. V dropped 3 bases and J dropped 5 bases, with 16 bases sitting between them. Per the germline V gene, CDR1 is MGHRA and CDR2 is YSYEKL. The CDR3 spells CASSHWRGAGYGYTF. In nucleotides, the CDR3 is TGCGCCAGCAGCCATTGGAGGGGTGCCGGGTATGGCTACACCTTC.

This chain joins TRBV6-1 and TRBJ2-5; TRBD2 aligns across 11 bases. From germline, CDR1 is MNHNS and CDR2 SASEGT. Losses at the gene ends were 2 bases for V and 5 bases for J; bases not matched to a gene: 7. The CDR3 is 16 residues long. CDR3 region: CASSEITSGSYETQYF. DNA for the CDR3: TGTGCCAGCAGTGAAATCACTAGCGGGAGTTATGAGACCCAGTACTTC.

The chain is built from TRBV28 and TRBJ1-5, with unresolved D. The V end lost 10 bases, the J end lost 5 bases, and 15 bases lay between the germline ends. This CDR3 comprises 13 residues. The germline CDR1 and CDR2 sequences are MDHEN and SYDVKM. The CDR3 loop reads CAIRREFYQPQHF. The DNA of the CDR3 is TGTGCCATAAGGAGGGAGTTCTATCAGCCCCAGCATTTT.

The chain recombines TRBV29-1 with TRBJ1-1, with no clear D. V was shortened by 7 bases and J by 0 bases, with 12 bases between the two germline ends. Germline CDR1 is SQVTM and CDR2 is ANQGSEA. The CDR3 contains 13 residues. The CDR3 loop reads CSAARPLNTEAFF. The CDR3 region has the DNA TGCAGCGCGGCTAGACCACTGAACACTGAAGCTTTCTTT.

This chain joins TRBV5-1 and TRBJ2-1, with 13 bases that match TRBD2. The CDR3 is 16 amino acids. Losses at the gene ends were 2 bases for V and 10 bases for J; bases not matched to a gene: 9. Germline-derived CDR1 and CDR2 are SGHRS and YFSETQ. The CDR3 DNA follows: TGCGCCAGCAGCTTACCCGGACTAGCGGGAGCTAGGGAGCAGTTCTTC. It is translated as CASSLPGLAGAREQFF. Together with reference TRBV5-1 and TRBJ2-1, the CDR3 gives the full variable domain: KAGVTQTPRYLIKTRGQQVTLSCSPISGHRSVSWYQQTPGQGLQFLFEYFSETQRNKGNFPGRFSGRQFSNSRSEMNVSTLELGDSALYLCASSLPGLAGAREQFFGPGTRLTVL.